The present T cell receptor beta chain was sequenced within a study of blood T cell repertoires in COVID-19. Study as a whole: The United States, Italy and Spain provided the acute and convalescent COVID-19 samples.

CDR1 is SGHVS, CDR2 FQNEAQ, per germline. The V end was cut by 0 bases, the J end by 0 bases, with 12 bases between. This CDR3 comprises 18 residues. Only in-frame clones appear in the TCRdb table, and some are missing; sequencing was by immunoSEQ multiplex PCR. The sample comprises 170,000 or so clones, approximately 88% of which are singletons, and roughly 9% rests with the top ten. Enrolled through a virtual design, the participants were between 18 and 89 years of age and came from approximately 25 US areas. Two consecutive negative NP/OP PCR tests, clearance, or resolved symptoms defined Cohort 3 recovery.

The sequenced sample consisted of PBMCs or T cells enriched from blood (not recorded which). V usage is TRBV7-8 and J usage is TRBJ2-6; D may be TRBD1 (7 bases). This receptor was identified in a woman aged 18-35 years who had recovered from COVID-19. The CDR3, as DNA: TGTGCCAGCAGCTTAGCCGCGGGACAGTTCTCTGGGGCCAACGTCCTGACTTTC. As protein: CASSLAAGQFSGANVLTF.